Listed here is a single T cell receptor (beta chain). The assay was immunoSEQ multiplex PCR, and TCRdb's table has in-frame clones only and misses some. This sample has roughly 50,000 clones, with 94% found just once. Germline V gene sequence: CDR1 SGHDN, CDR2 FVKESK. V was trimmed by 2 bases and J by 9 bases, leaving 11 bases between them. The CDR3 is made up of 14 amino acids. This sample stems from a study of control samples from healthy donors and cancer patients. This sequence joins TRBV14 and TRBJ1-6; possible D gene TRBD1, 6 bases. The sample comprised blood. This receptor was identified in a man aged 25 to 40 in good health. The DNA for the CDR3 is TGTGCCAGCAGCCAAATACAGGGCTCTTCACCCCTCCACTTT. Protein: CASSQIQGSSPLHF.